This TCR beta chain was sequenced in a study of blood T cell repertoires in COVID-19. Across under 25 US areas, participants ranged in age from roughly 18 to 95 years. This CDR3 is built from 13 residues. The V end was cut by 5 bases, the J end by 2 bases, with 8 bases between. The germline CDR1 and CDR2 sequences are MNHEY and SVGEGT. Data came from immunoSEQ multiplex PCR; TCRdb stores just in-frame clones and leaves some out. The top ten hold 0.7% of the sample, which has around 480,000 clones, about 85% seen once. The rearrangement uses TRBV6-2 or TRBV6-3 and TRBJ2-3; D remains unclear. Source material: PBMCs or T cells enriched from blood (not recorded which). The source of this sequence is a woman younger than 35 who had recovered from COVID-19. The CDR3 DNA sequence: TGTGCCAGCAGTCGGGTCGACACAGATACGCAGTATTTT. Translating gives CASSRVDTDTQYF.